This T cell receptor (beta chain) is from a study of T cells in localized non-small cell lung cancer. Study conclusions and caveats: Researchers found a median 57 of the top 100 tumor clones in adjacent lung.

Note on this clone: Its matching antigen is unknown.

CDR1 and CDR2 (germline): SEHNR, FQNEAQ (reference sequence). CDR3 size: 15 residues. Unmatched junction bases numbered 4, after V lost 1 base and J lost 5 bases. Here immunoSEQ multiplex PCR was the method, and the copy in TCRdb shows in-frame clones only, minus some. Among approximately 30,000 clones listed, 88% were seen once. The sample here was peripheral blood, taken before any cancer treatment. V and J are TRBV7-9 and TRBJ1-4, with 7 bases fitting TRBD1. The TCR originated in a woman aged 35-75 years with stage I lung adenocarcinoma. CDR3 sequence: CASSLGGQSNEKLFF. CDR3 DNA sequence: TGTGCCAGCAGCTTAGGGGGACAGAGCAATGAAAAACTGTTTTTT.